Below, 22 T cell receptor beta chains from the same sample are listed, as sequenced in a study of blood T cells in healthy people across ages. A sample-barcoded 5' primer and a J-beta primer mix were used in a second PCR of about 6 to 11 cycles. TCRdb re-called the 5' RACE reads with MiXCR, one entry per CDR3 protein. The data contain about 830,000 distinct CDR3 sequences, approximately 65% of them seen just once; the ten biggest clones take up around 30%. Sequencing was carried out using blood. The receptor set was obtained from a young man in good health.

Only a few counts were recorded for this clonotype. The V and J genes are TRBV5-1 and TRBJ2-1, with D tentatively TRBD1 (6 bases). This CDR3 spans 14 amino acids. Germline V gene data show CDR1 as SGHRS and CDR2 as YFSETQ. V was pared by 1 base and J by 6 bases, with 11 bases between. The CDR3 loop reads CASSLNVGGNEQFF. The CDR3 DNA reads as TGCGCCAGCAGCTTGAATGTAGGGGGCAATGAGCAGTTCTTC. Filled out from reference TRBV5-1 and TRBJ2-1, the complete variable domain reads KAGVTQTPRYLIKTRGQQVTLSCSPISGHRSVSWYQQTPGQGLQFLFEYFSETQRNKGNFPGRFSGRQFSNSRSEMNVSTLELGDSALYLCASSLNVGGNEQFFGPGTRLTVL.

The V gene is TRBV27, the J gene TRBJ1-6, with D possibly TRBD1 on 5 matching bases. CDR1 is MNHEY and CDR2 is SMNVEV in the germline V gene (reference sequence). The V gene lost 3 bases and the J gene lost 7 bases, with 16 bases spanning the gap. CDR3 size: 16 residues. The CDR3 loop is CASSFLARARNSPLHF. CDR3 coding DNA: TGTGCCAGCAGTTTTTTAGCCAGGGCGAGGAATTCACCCCTCCACTTT.

In this sample, this clonotype turned up many times. The V call is TRBV7-2, the J call TRBJ2-1, with TRBD1 matching 7 bases. J lost 0 bases, V lost 2 bases, and 7 bases had no gene match. The CDR3 totals 17 residues. CDR1 and CDR2 from the germline V gene are SGHTA and FQGNSA. CDR3 coding DNA: TGTGCCAGCAGCTTAAATAGGGGGCTGGGCTCCTACAATGAGCAGTTCTTC. It encodes CASSLNRGLGSYNEQFF. The full variable domain, rest sourced from reference TRBV7-2 and TRBJ2-1, is GAGVSQSPSNKVTEKGKDVELRCDPISGHTALYWYRQSLGQGLEFLIYFQGNSAPDKSGLPSDRFSAERTGGSVSTLTIQRTQQEDSAVYLCASSLNRGLGSYNEQFFGPGTRLTVL.

In nucleotides, the CDR3 is TGTGCCAGCAGCTTAGTAGAGGTTAACGAGCAGTACTTC. Amino acid sequence: CASSLVEVNEQYF. The V and J genes are TRBV11-2 and TRBJ2-5; no firm D call. The J call could be wrong; TRBJ2-7 is a better fit for the DNA end. The CDR3 spans 13 residues. Looked up from germline, CDR1 is SGHAT and CDR2 is FQNNGV.

Only a few counts were recorded for this clonotype. Written as DNA, the CDR3 is TGTGCCAGCAGTGGACAGGTCCGGGTAGATACGCAGTATTTT. This codes for CASSGQVRVDTQYF. The V and J genes are TRBV12-3 or TRBV12-4 and TRBJ2-3, with TRBD1 identical over 7 bases. V was clipped by 5 bases and J by 5 bases; unmatched bases: 7. The CDR3 sequence is 14 residues long.

This clonotype showed up just a few times. V and J are TRBV10-3 and TRBJ2-6; 9 bases are shared with TRBD1. Looked up from germline, CDR1 is ENHRY and CDR2 is SYGVKD. Trimming took 5 bases from V and 2 from J; bases not matched to a gene: 7. This CDR3 region has 17 residues. CDR3 loop: CAISSDRGRPGANVLTF. The CDR3 DNA sequence: TGTGCCATCAGTTCGGACAGGGGTAGGCCTGGGGCCAACGTCCTGACTTTC.

The chain recombines TRBV20-1 with TRBJ1-2; D is undetermined. V was cut by 0 bases and J by 2 bases, with 22 bases left in between. The germline V gene has CDR1 DFQATT and CDR2 SNEGSKA (reference sequence). This CDR3 contains 18 residues. As DNA, the CDR3 is TGCAGTGCTAGAGATTTTGGTTTTGCGGACTATGTGAACTATGGCTACACCTTC. Its protein is CSARDFGFADYVNYGYTF.

The rearrangement links TRBV25-1 to TRBJ1-1; D not certain. V lost 4 bases and J 3 bases, leaving 3 bases between the germline ends. The germline CDR1 and CDR2 sequences are MGHDK and SYGVNS. There are 11 residues in the CDR3. The CDR3 here is CASSGHTEAFF. In DNA, the CDR3 is TGTGCCAGCAGTGGGCACACTGAAGCTTTCTTT. The variable domain in full, with the rest retrieved from reference TRBV25-1 and TRBJ1-1, is EADIYQTPRYLVIGTGKKITLECSQTMGHDKMYWYQQDPGMELHLIHYSYGVNSTEKGDLSSESTVSRIRTEHFPLTLESARPSHTSQYLCASSGHTEAFFGQGTRLTVV.

This chain joins TRBV2 and TRBJ2-5; 12 bases match TRBD1. The CDR3 totals 15 residues. The germline V gene encodes CDR1 SNHLY and CDR2 FYNNEI. After removal of 6 bases from V and 5 bases from J, the junction contained 7 bases not matched to a gene. In nucleotides, the CDR3 is TGTGCCAGCAGCCCGGGACAGGGGGCAAGGGAGACCCAGTACTTC. Encoded protein: CASSPGQGARETQYF.

This clonotype was seen only a few times. V is TRBV12-3 or TRBV12-4 and J is TRBJ1-4; no definite D call. There are 14 residues in the CDR3. The V end was cut by 3 bases, the J end by 8 bases, with 13 bases between. The CDR3 is CASSLSSGGEKLFF. The CDR3 coding sequence is TGTGCCAGCAGTTTGTCTTCAGGCGGCGAAAAACTGTTTTTT.

Notes on this clonotype: A much larger clone lies one base from this, so it may be a read error. The chain is built from TRBV27 and TRBJ2-4; 12 bases align to TRBD1. Near its end, the DNA agrees better with TRBJ2-7, so the J call may be wrong. Germline V gives CDR1 MNHEY, CDR2 SMNVEV (reference sequence). CDR3 length: 15 residues. The CDR3, as DNA: TGTGCCAGCATTCTTCTCGGGACAGGGGGCGGCGAGCAGTACTTC. Amino acids: CASILLGTGGGEQYF.

CDR3 residues: CSVPGRTGGREQYF. The DNA of the CDR3 is TGCAGCGTTCCGGGTAGGACAGGGGGACGAGAGCAGTACTTC. This chain uses TRBV29-1 with TRBJ2-7; 10 bases are shared with TRBD1. This CDR3 is 14 amino acids long. Germline trimming cut 5 bases from V and 7 bases from J; bases unmatched to any gene: 11. Per germline, CDR1 SQVTM and CDR2 ANQGSEA.

The chain links TRBV4-1 to TRBJ1-4; 11 bases are a match to TRBD1. V gave up 0 bases and J gave up 0 bases; unmatched junction bases: 6. Germline-derived CDR1 and CDR2 are MGHRA and YSYEKL. CDR3 length: 19 amino acids. In DNA, the CDR3 is TGCGCCAGCAGCCAAGAGAGGGACAGGGGGATGGCAACTAATGAAAAACTGTTTTTT. Translated, it gives CASSQERDRGMATNEKLFF.

The chain combines TRBV20-1 with TRBJ1-5, with 8 positions matching TRBD1. The germline gives CDR1 DFQATT, CDR2 SNEGSKA (reference sequence). The CDR3 consists of 13 residues. V shed 6 bases, J shed 6 bases, and the junction held 7 bases outside the gene matches. The CDR3 loop reads CSAGDRGIQPQHF. As DNA, the CDR3 is TGCAGTGCCGGAGACAGGGGAATTCAGCCCCAGCATTTT.

The gene calls are TRBV13 and TRBJ2-4; 14 bases are shared with TRBD2. V dropped 6 bases and J dropped 8; count of bases not matched to a gene: 9. Germline lookup yields CDR1 PRHDT and CDR2 FYEKMQ (reference sequence). This CDR3 contains 16 residues. The CDR3 spells CASRSKTSGGEDIQYF. The CDR3 DNA follows: TGTGCCAGCAGATCGAAGACTAGCGGGGGGGAGGACATTCAGTACTTC.

The chain couples TRBV9 to TRBJ2-2, with 9 bases that match TRBD1. The ends lost 3 bases at V and 2 bases at J; junction bases unmatched: 11. The CDR3 consists of 18 residues. CDR1 is SGDLS and CDR2 is YYNGEE in the germline V gene. The chain's CDR3 is CASSEPGTGRINTGELFF. The CDR3 DNA reads as TGTGCCAGCAGCGAGCCTGGGACAGGGCGAATAAACACCGGGGAGCTGTTTTTT.

The chain carries TRBV9 and TRBJ1-6, with 9 bases aligning to TRBD1. After removal of 7 bases from V and 7 bases from J, the junction contained 6 bases not matched to a gene. The germline V gene has CDR1 SGDLS and CDR2 YYNGEE. The CDR3 spans 14 residues. This CDR3 is CASGRQGDNSPLHF. The CDR3 coding sequence is TGTGCCAGCGGCAGACAGGGGGACAATTCACCCCTCCACTTT.

The chain couples TRBV29-1 to TRBJ1-2; 12 bases align to TRBD1. The germline V gene has CDR1 SQVTM and CDR2 ANQGSEA. CDR3 length: 14 residues. V dropped 7 bases and J dropped 4; count of bases not matched to a gene: 7. In DNA, the CDR3 is TGCAGCGCCCTGGGACAGGGGGCAGGCTATGGCTACACCTTC. Amino acids: CSALGQGAGYGYTF.

This sequence joins TRBV6-4 and TRBJ2-1; D call uncertain. In germline, CDR1 is MRHNA, CDR2 SNTAGT. Trimming removed 2 bases from V and 6 bases from J, with 14 bases in between. The CDR3 contains 15 residues. CDR3 bases: TGTGCCAGCAGTGACGTAGGTATCTGGGGCAATGAGCAGTTCTTC. This sequence encodes CASSDVGIWGNEQFF.

CDR3 protein: CASSEYIGQTQFF. As DNA, the CDR3 is TGTGCCAGCAGTGAATATATAGGACAGACCCAGTTCTTC. The J gene is TRBJ2-1, the V gene TRBV25-1; a possible D gene is TRBD1 (6 bases). Trimming took off 0 bases at V and 13 bases at J, with 13 bases between the two ends. From germline, CDR1 is MGHDK and CDR2 SYGVNS. The CDR3 spans 13 residues.

V and J are TRBV11-2 and TRBJ2-1, with D uncertain. The length of the CDR3 is 12 residues. Germline V gene sequence: CDR1 SGHAT, CDR2 FQNNGV. Trimming left V 5 bases short and J 9 bases short, with 11 bases between. Here the CDR3 DNA reads TGTGCCAGCAGCGTTAGCAGGAGTGAGCAGTTCTTC. Translated, it gives CASSVSRSEQFF.

The CDR3 bases are TGTGCCAGCAGTTTTTTGACAGGGACCCACTACGAGCAGTACTTC. It translates to CASSFLTGTHYEQYF. This rearrangement joins TRBV27 to TRBJ2-7; 7 bases map to TRBD1. Germline values: CDR1 MNHEY, CDR2 SMNVEV (reference sequence). The CDR3 is 15 residues long. The V and J ends lost 3 bases and 3 bases, in that order; junction bases with no gene match: 8.